These 4 T cell receptor beta chains were sequenced from one sample in a study of shared clonotypes between healthy human individuals. Clones were read by immunoSEQ multiplex PCR, and TCRdb kept only the in-frame ones, dropping some. Here the sample spans some 2,100,000 clones, about 94% being singletons. The sequenced material came from naive CD4+ T cells sorted from blood. This sample's subset: CD45RA+ positively selected. The source is a man aged 18 to 30 in good health.

The chain links TRBV19 to TRBJ2-7; TRBD2 agrees at 10 bases. The CDR3 extends over 13 amino acids. Germline V gene data show CDR1 as LNHDA and CDR2 as SQIVND (reference sequence). The V and J ends lost 6 bases and 3 bases, in that order; junction bases with no gene match: 2. The CDR3 here is CASSGTSDYEQYF. For the CDR3, the DNA is TGTGCCAGTAGCGGGACTAGCGACTACGAGCAGTACTTC.

The chain uses TRBV19 and TRBJ1-5, with no clear D. V was clipped by 6 bases and J by 3 bases, with 15 bases between them. Germline-derived CDR1 and CDR2 are LNHDA and SQIVND (reference sequence). The length of the CDR3 is 15 residues. CDR3 DNA sequence: TGTGCCAGTAGCCTCTCCCAATTGAACAATCAGCCCCAGCATTTT. Translation gives CASSLSQLNNQPQHF.

This clone was observed once. This chain connects TRBV5-1 to TRBJ1-6, with TRBD1 matching over 8 bases. CDR1 and CDR2 from the germline V gene are SGHRS and YFSETQ. The junction had 5 bases not matched to a gene; V was cut back by 4 bases and J by 2 bases. The CDR3 has 16 amino acids. CDR3 protein: CASSPGQGTYNSPLHF. The CDR3 DNA reads TGCGCCAGCAGCCCTGGACAGGGTACCTATAATTCACCCCTCCACTTT.

V is TRBV4-3 and J is TRBJ1-4; D uncertain. This CDR3 contains 16 residues. Germline V gene sequence: CDR1 LGHNA, CDR2 YSLEER. The V and J ends lost 0 bases and 4 bases respectively, with 12 bases between them. The CDR3 is CASSQDHHRFNEKLFF. As DNA, the CDR3 is TGCGCCAGCAGCCAAGATCATCACAGATTTAATGAAAAACTGTTTTTT.